These 18 T cell receptor beta chains came from one sample sequenced in a study of blood T cells in healthy people across ages. PCR was performed a second time for about 6 to 12 cycles using a sample-barcoded 5' primer and a J-beta primer mix. Each CDR3 protein gets one entry after TCRdb re-called the 5' RACE reads with MiXCR. Here the sample spans more than 800,000 distinct CDR3 sequences, 25% to 30% being singletons. The sequencing input was blood. These receptors all come from a woman older than 75 in good health.

The chain joins TRBV19 to TRBJ1-1, with D tentatively TRBD1 (6 bases). CDR1 and CDR2 (germline): LNHDA, SQIVND (reference sequence). Trimming took off 2 bases at V and 6 bases at J, with 16 bases between the two ends. This CDR3 has 15 amino acids. Written as DNA, the CDR3 is TGTGCCAGTAGTATAATGTGGGCAGGGGACGCTGAAGCTTTCTTT. Its translation: CASSIMWAGDAEAFF.

The chain combines TRBV6-2 or TRBV6-3 with TRBJ1-2; TRBD1 might be the D (5 bases). The CDR3 contains 15 residues. Trimming cost V 6 bases and J 2 bases, with 16 bases left between them. The germline gives CDR1 MNHEY, CDR2 SVGEGT. The CDR3 sequence is CASSPAGPGNYGYTF. The CDR3 DNA is TGTGCCAGCAGCCCCGCGGGGCCGGGGAACTATGGCTACACCTTC.

This clonotype turned up a few times. As DNA, the CDR3 is TGTGCCAGCAGTCAATATAAGGGCCTGAGCTCCTATAATTCACCCCTCCACTTT. Protein: CASSQYKGLSSYNSPLHF. The chain joins TRBV12-3 or TRBV12-4 to TRBJ1-6; D is unresolved. V was trimmed by 5 bases and J by 0 bases, leaving 17 bases between them. There are 18 residues in the CDR3.

The chain has TRBV18 and TRBJ1-5, with 7 bases fitting TRBD1. The CDR3 has 14 residues. CDR1 KGHSH and CDR2 LQKENI come from the germline V gene. V shed 4 bases, J shed 6 bases, and the junction held 6 bases outside the gene matches. Written as DNA, the CDR3 is TGTGCCAGCTCACTCGACAGGGCTCCTCAGCCCCAGCATTTT. It is translated as CASSLDRAPQPQHF.

The V call is TRBV20-1, the J call TRBJ2-2; 7 bases map to TRBD1. V dropped 3 bases and J dropped 0; count of bases not matched to a gene: 10. The CDR3 loop spans 17 amino acids. Germline values: CDR1 DFQATT, CDR2 SNEGSKA (reference sequence). The CDR3 nucleotides are TGCAGTGCTAGCCGTCTAACGGGGACAGCGAACACCGGGGAGCTGTTTTTT. It codes for CSASRLTGTANTGELFF.

This clonotype was detected ten times or more. The chain uses TRBV3-1 and TRBJ2-1, with D unclear. The CDR3 is 14 amino acids. V lost 2 bases and J 7 bases, leaving 12 bases between the germline ends. From germline, CDR1 is LGHDT and CDR2 YNNKEL (reference sequence). The CDR3 reads CASSQLKLYNEQFF. In DNA form, the CDR3 reads TGTGCCAGCAGCCAACTAAAACTATATAATGAGCAGTTCTTC.

The chain has TRBV5-5 and TRBJ2-5; 13 nucleotides align to TRBD2. The ends lost 5 bases at V and 4 bases at J; junction bases unmatched: 11. Germline CDR1 and CDR2: SGHKS and YYEKEE (reference sequence). The CDR3 extends over 17 amino acids. CDR3 in DNA: TGTGCCAGCAGTTACCGACCGGGACTAGCGGGACCAGAGACCCAGTACTTC. Its protein product is CASSYRPGLAGPETQYF.

At least ten counts were recorded for this clonotype. J is TRBJ2-3 and V is TRBV12-3 or TRBV12-4; TRBD2 aligns across 13 bases. CDR3 length: 17 amino acids. The V segment lost 4 bases and the J segment 0 bases; nucleotides outside the gene matches: 4. For the CDR3, the DNA is TGTGCCAGCAGTTGGACTAGCGGGGGATATAGCACAGATACGCAGTATTTT. This translates into CASSWTSGGYSTDTQYF.

This clonotype was seen many times. The chain has TRBV7-2 and TRBJ1-2; 7 bases line up with TRBD1. CDR1 SGHTA and CDR2 FQGNSA come from the germline V gene. Trimming removed 5 bases from V and 0 bases from J; junction bases left unmatched: 3. This CDR3 is 14 amino acids long. CDR3 region: CASSPTGTNYGYTF. CDR3 DNA: TGTGCCAGCAGCCCGACAGGGACTAACTATGGCTACACCTTC.

Comment on this clonotype: A single base separates this from a much larger clone, so it may be a read error. The chain uses TRBV14 and TRBJ2-5; 9 nucleotides agree with TRBD1. The CDR3 runs 16 residues. Germline lookup yields CDR1 SGHDN and CDR2 FVKESK. With V trimmed by 3 bases and J by 5 bases, 10 bases remained unmatched. CDR3 coding DNA: TGTGCCAGCAGCCACGCGGACAGGGGAGGCGGGGAGACCCAGTACTTC. Protein product: CASSHADRGGGETQYF.

This rearrangement joins TRBV14 to TRBJ2-3; a weak D match, TRBD2 (6 bases). V lost 4 bases and J lost 0, with 14 bases in between. The germline CDR1 and CDR2 sequences are SGHDN and FVKESK. The CDR3 sequence is 16 residues long. The CDR3 loop is CASSRSRGASTDTQYF. CDR3 DNA: TGTGCCAGCAGCCGATCGCGGGGTGCTAGCACAGATACGCAGTATTTT.

J is TRBJ1-1 and V is TRBV7-9; tentatively, D is TRBD1 (6 bases). CDR1 is SEHNR, CDR2 FQNEAQ, per germline (reference sequence). The CDR3 runs to 15 residues. The V end was cut by 2 bases, the J end by 2 bases, with 12 bases between. This CDR3 reads CASSLQQGFNTEAFF. The CDR3, as DNA: TGTGCCAGCAGCTTACAACAGGGTTTCAACACTGAAGCTTTCTTT.

This clonotype appeared a few times. This sequence joins TRBV7-2 and TRBJ1-3; a possible D gene is TRBD1 (5 bases). This CDR3 has 15 residues. V lost 1 base and J lost 2, with 9 bases in between. Germline CDR1 is SGHTA and CDR2 is FQGNSA. The CDR3 bases are TGTGCCAGCAGCTTAGGAGGGGCCACTGGAAACACCATATATTTT. Protein sequence: CASSLGGATGNTIYF. The full variable domain, in which reference TRBV7-2 and TRBJ1-3 provide the parts outside the CDR3, is GAGVSQSPSNKVTEKGKDVELRCDPISGHTALYWYRQSLGQGLEFLIYFQGNSAPDKSGLPSDRFSAERTGGSVSTLTIQRTQQEDSAVYLCASSLGGATGNTIYFGEGSWLTVV.

This chain uses TRBV20-1 with TRBJ1-2; 10 positions agree with TRBD1. This CDR3 spans 14 amino acids. Germline CDR1 is DFQATT and CDR2 is SNEGSKA (reference sequence). Trimming at V came to 4 bases and at J to 5 bases, leaving 7 bases not matched to a gene. CDR3: CSATGQGSGYGYTF. CDR3 bases: TGCAGTGCTACGGGACAGGGGTCTGGATATGGCTACACCTTC.

On this clonotype: Since the CDR3 does not end with the conserved phenylalanine or tryptophan, this likely comes from a read error. The limits of the CDR3 on the DNA are not certain, so only TCRdb's listed CDR3 is given. The CDR3 loop is CASSRGLAGGLPPTMSSSS. This chain connects TRBV18 to TRBJ2-1; the table's D call, TRBD2, was not checked against the DNA. The CDR3 contains 19 residues when both ends are counted. The V gene's germline CDR1 is KGHSH and CDR2 LQKENI.

There are a few counts of this clonotype. This may be a read error: a much more frequent sequence differs by one nucleotide. J is TRBJ2-1 and V is TRBV12-3 or TRBV12-4; possibly TRBD1 for D (5 bases). The end of the DNA aligns better with TRBJ2-7, so the J call may be wrong. CDR3 length: 13 residues. CDR3 residues: CASSSRDYNEQYF. The CDR3 DNA reads TGTGCCAGCAGCTCCAGGGATTACAATGAGCAGTACTTC.

On this clonotype itself: Since a much larger clone is just one base distant, this may be a read error. The chain carries TRBV7-9 and TRBJ2-5; a weak D match, TRBD2 (5 bases). Trimming pared 4 bases from V and 11 bases from J, leaving 17 bases between. The length of the CDR3 is 13 residues. Germline CDR1 is SEHNR and CDR2 is FQNEAQ (reference sequence). The CDR3 DNA is TGTGCCAGCAGCTACGGGATCCACAATGAGCAGTACTTC. This encodes CASSYGIHNEQYF.

This clonotype was detected ten times or more. V and J are TRBV24-1 and TRBJ2-3; TRBD2 aligns across 8 bases. This CDR3 has 21 amino acids. Germline CDR1 is KGHDR and CDR2 is SFDVKD. The ends lost 1 base at V and 1 base at J; junction bases unmatched: 18. CDR3 loop: CATSDFWKPRERAGGTDTQYF. The CDR3 nucleotides read TGTGCCACCAGTGATTTTTGGAAACCACGCGAAAGAGCGGGGGGCACAGATACGCAGTATTTT.